This T cell receptor beta chain is from a study of blood T cells in healthy people across ages. Whole-study context: Every two T cells gave about one barcoded beta molecule via template switching.

Healthy Caucasian individuals from Russia aged 6 to 90 were enrolled as donors. This CDR3 is built from 14 residues. Germline V lookup: CDR1 MNHNS, CDR2 SASEGT. V lost 2 bases, J lost 3 bases, and 11 bases lay in between. With respect to this clonotype: Antigen: not known.

For the second PCR, which ran for 7 to 11 cycles, a sample-barcoded 5' primer and a J-beta primer mix were used. Using its own MiXCR run on the 5' RACE reads, TCRdb lists one record per CDR3 protein. The sample carries some 760,000 distinct CDR3 sequences, 20% to 25% recorded once. Study conclusions and caveats: In long-lived donors, naive CD4+ cell counts and diversity exceeded those of aged donors. Roughly linear age-related decline in beta diversity appeared, significant by age around 38.

In addition, the sample was reused for a study of T cells of mothers and their children.

This chain joins TRBV6-1 and TRBJ2-7; D uncertain. Sequencing input: blood. The source of this sequence is a boy between 10 and 17 years old in good health. Here the CDR3 DNA reads TGTGCCAGCAGTGAATTCTGGCGGAACTACGAGCAGTACTTC. This codes for CASSEFWRNYEQYF.